This TCR beta chain is from a study of CD8+ T cells in alopecia areata. Whole-study findings and limits: While patients received tofacitinib, many expanded lesional clones remained present in scalp and blood.

The treatment denotes: oral pan-JAK inhibitor, 5-10 mg twice daily. Researchers took lesional scalp punch biopsies and peripheral blood from people who were alopecia areata patients. This CDR3 is built from 16 residues. V lost 4 bases, J lost 4 bases, and 9 bases stayed unmatched. Germline V gene lookup returns CDR1 SGDLS and CDR2 YYNGEE. Extracted RNA was reverse transcribed, and the resulting cDNA served as sequencing template. This table comes from immunoSEQ multiplex PCR, and its TCRdb copy is limited to in-frame clones, with some not included. The sample consists of 210,000 or so clones, approximately 67% of them appearing once. With respect to this clone: The target antigen is unknown.

The chain joins TRBV9 to TRBJ2-2, with 8 bases lining up with TRBD2. The clonotype originates from a human donor with alopecia areata. Sequencing used CD4+ T cells sorted from blood, obtained between weeks 43 and 45, from a patient treated with tofacitinib. CDR3 sequence: CASSLTGGPSTGELFF. The CDR3 region has the DNA TGTGCCAGCAGCTTGACGGGGGGGCCGAGCACCGGGGAGCTGTTTTTT.